This T cell receptor (beta chain) was sequenced in a study of T cells in Graves' hyperthyroidism and ophthalmopathy. In this sample, this clonotype turned up a few times. Its target is unknown. Clinical symptoms, serum thyroxine and TRAb, thyroid ultrasound and orbital computed tomography together formed the diagnostic basis. General study points: Researchers found most expanded thyroid clonotypes above 0.001 in blood as well.

The length of the CDR3 is 15 residues. The V end was cut by 7 bases, the J end by 3 bases, with 22 bases between. Germline loops: CDR1 DFQATT, CDR2 SNEGSKA (reference sequence). Amplified TCR beta CDR3 regions came from RNA transcripts. The HTBI primer set was used in a first-round RT-PCR of the TCR CDR3. TCRdb independently ran MiXCR on the multiplex PCR reads; one entry per CDR3 protein. In the table there are about 350,000 distinct CDR3 sequences, over 11% of which are singletons. The sequence derives from a woman in her twenties or thirties with Graves' hyperthyroidism. The specimen was blood. The V and J genes are TRBV20-1 and TRBJ2-7, with D perhaps matching TRBD2 (6 bases). CDR3 in DNA: TGCAGTGTCGCCCCGCCGGGACTCATAAGCTACGAGCAGTACTTC. It specifies CSVAPPGLISYEQYF.